This note documents a single T cell receptor (beta chain) sequence. The record originates from a study of T cell changes during pregnancy in multiple sclerosis. Here immunoSEQ multiplex PCR was the method, and the copy in TCRdb shows in-frame clones only, minus some. The data show about 110,000 clones, less than 95% seen once. This sequence was found in a female donor with multiple sclerosis, enrolled in a pregnancy study. The material was peripheral blood, obtained after pregnancy.

CDR3 DNA sequence: TGTGCCAGCAGTACTCGGACAGGGAGGCCACCCCTCCACTTT. It codes for CASSTRTGRPPLHF. This chain joins TRBV27 and TRBJ1-6; 8 bases are a match to TRBD1. V shed 5 bases, J shed 11 bases, and the junction held 8 bases outside the gene matches. CDR1 is MNHEY and CDR2 is SMNVEV in the germline V gene (reference sequence). CDR3 length equals 14 residues.